The rows below give T cell receptor beta chains drawn from one sample of a study of blood T cell repertoires in COVID-19. The table came from immunoSEQ multiplex PCR; TCRdb's copy has only in-frame clones and leaves some out. The repertoire holds some 76,000 clones, with 90% to 95% as singletons. Sample: peripheral blood. These receptors all come from a human donor in a cohort sampled during active COVID-19. Both conserved end residues are part of each CDR3.

cdr3_aa | v_call | cdr3_length
CASSPWTAGSYNEQFF | TRBV27 | 16
CASSLVRVQTTDTQYF | TRBV5-1 | 16
CASSLAGDSLGGQPQHF | TRBV7-8 | 17
CAISEFRNEKLFF | TRBV10-3 | 13
CASRPSGAFTDTQYF | TRBV7-3 | 15
CASRGRIREKLFF | TRBV6-5 | 13
CASSLAPGTAYEQYF | TRBV7-2 | 15
CASSDSSYEQYF | TRBV5-4 | 12
CASSSSGQGITEAFF | TRBV27 | 15
CASGTGVSGNTIYF | TRBV10-1 | 14
CASSLRRAITGELFF | TRBV27 | 15
CASSDLGQRLYEQYF | TRBV2 | 15
CASSLRVVGANVLTF | TRBV5-1 | 15
CASSLDSPNYGYTF | TRBV7-8 | 14
CASSRGAGQETQYF | TRBV5-1 | 14
CAISGRGPAETQYF | TRBV10-3 | 14
CASSSPGRGLIGETQYF | TRBV5-6 | 17
CASSRDRGNEKLFF | TRBV5-1 | 14
CASSPGPQRVVDTQYF | TRBV4-3 | 16
CASSGGTTNEKLFF | TRBV2 | 14
CASSSFDRGAGPQHF | TRBV7-8 | 15
CASSLGTTGGYGYTF | TRBV7-8 | 15
CASSSGQSHEKLFF | TRBV7-9 | 14
CASSLGGRQGLGETQYF | TRBV7-3 | 17
CASSLDYYGYTF | TRBV5-1 | 12
CASSPLSTGSGNTIYF | TRBV18 | 16
CASSTALGQGALDQPQHF | TRBV19 | 18
CASSLRTGAAGGRGYTF | TRBV5-6 | 17
CASSSVAGGPYEQYF | TRBV7-9 | 15
CASSGNTQYF | TRBV25-1 | 10
CASSPRVGGGNEQFF | TRBV3-1/TRBV3-2 | 15
CASSPRQGPGYGYTF | TRBV19 | 15